This T cell receptor beta chain stems from a study of shared clonotypes between healthy human individuals. Study results and limitations: Memory subsets generally showed smaller estimated richness than naive subsets did.

This clone was picked up one time. Its target is unknown. Samples underwent the assay at deep level. The protocol was immunoSEQ multiplex PCR, while the TCRdb copy is restricted to in-frame clones and leaves out a portion. Among 2 million to 3 million clones listed, roughly 93% were seen once. The CDR3 loop spans 15 amino acids. Germline values: CDR1 SGHRS, CDR2 YFSETQ. Deletions cut 1 base from V and 0 bases from J, with 8 bases between. The V gene is TRBV5-1, the J gene TRBJ2-1, with TRBD1 as a possible D gene (5 bases). Source material: naive CD4+ T cells from PBMCs. The subset is: CD45RA+ positively selected. This sequence originates from a man aged 18 to 30 in good health. Some clones in this sample may be carry-over from other donors' samples. This CDR3 reads CASSLQTASYNEQFF. In DNA, the CDR3 is TGCGCCAGCAGCTTGCAGACAGCCTCCTACAATGAGCAGTTCTTC.